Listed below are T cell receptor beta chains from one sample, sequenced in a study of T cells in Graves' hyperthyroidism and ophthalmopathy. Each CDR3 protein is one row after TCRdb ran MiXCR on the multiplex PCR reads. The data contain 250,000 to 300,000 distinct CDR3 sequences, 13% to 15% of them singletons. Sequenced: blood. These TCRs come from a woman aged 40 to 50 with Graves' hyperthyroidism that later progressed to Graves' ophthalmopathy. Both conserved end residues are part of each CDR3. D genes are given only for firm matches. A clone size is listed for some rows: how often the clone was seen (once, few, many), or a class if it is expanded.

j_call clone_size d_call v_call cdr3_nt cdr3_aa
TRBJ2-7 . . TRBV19 TGTGCCAGTAGTGTAGAGGCGCGACCCTACGAGCAGTACTTC CASSVEARPYEQYF
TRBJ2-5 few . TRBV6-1 TGTGCCAGCAGCGACGGAGACCAAGAGACCCAGTACTTC CASSDGDQETQYF
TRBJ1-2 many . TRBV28 TGTGCCAGCAGTCCCCCGAGGGGCTCCGGGGGCTACACCTTC CASSPPRGSGGYTF
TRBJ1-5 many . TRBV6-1 TGTGCCAGCAGTCACACAAATCAGCCCCAGCATTTT CASSHTNQPQHF
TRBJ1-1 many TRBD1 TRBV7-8 TGTGCCAGCAGCCCCCCTTGGTATCGGGACAGGACAGCTATGAACACTGAAGCTTTCTTT CASSPPWYRDRTAMNTEAFF
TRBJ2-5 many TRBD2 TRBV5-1 TGCGCCAGCAGCTTGACTAGCGGGAGAAGTGGAGAGACCCAGTACTTC CASSLTSGRSGETQYF
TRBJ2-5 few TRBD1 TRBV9 TGTGCCAGCTCAGGAGGACAGGAGAGAGTGGCCCAGTACTTC CASSGGQERVAQYF
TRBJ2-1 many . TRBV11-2 TGTGCCAGCAGCTTAGTGCTTAATGAGCAGTTCTTC CASSLVLNEQFF
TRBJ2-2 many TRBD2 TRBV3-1 TGTGCCAGCAGCCAAGAGCCCGGGACTAGCGTTTTCTACACCGGGGAGCTGTTTTTT CASSQEPGTSVFYTGELFF
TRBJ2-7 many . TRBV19 TGTGCCAGTAGTCGAGGTGACGGCTCCTACGAGCAGTACTTC CASSRGDGSYEQYF
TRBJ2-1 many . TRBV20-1 TGCAGTGCTAGAAGGGGCAGTCCCGGCTTGTTTTGGAATGAGCAGTTCTTC CSARRGSPGLFWNEQFF
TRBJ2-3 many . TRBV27 TGTGCCAGCAGTTCGTACACTTCTAGCACAGATACGCAGTATTTT CASSSYTSSTDTQYF
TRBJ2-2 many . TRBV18 TGTGCCAGCTCGTCCAACACCGGGGAGCTGTTTTTT CASSSNTGELFF
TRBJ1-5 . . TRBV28 TGTGCCAGCAGACCCAACGGATCGAGCAATCAGCCCCAGCATTTT CASRPNGSSNQPQHF
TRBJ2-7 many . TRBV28 TGTGCCAGCAGATCCACCTATGCTCCGCCAGGGAGCTCCTACGAGCAGTACTTC CASRSTYAPPGSSYEQYF
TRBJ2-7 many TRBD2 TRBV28 TGTGCCAGCAGTTTAAACGCGGGACTATCCTACGAGCAGTACTTC CASSLNAGLSYEQYF
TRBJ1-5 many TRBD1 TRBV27 TGTGCCAGCAGTTTCCGGACAGGGATAGATCAGCCCCAGCATTTT CASSFRTGIDQPQHF
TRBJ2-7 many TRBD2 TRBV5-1 TGCGCCAGCAGCGGGATACTAGCGGGAGCGTCCTACGAGCAGTACTTC CASSGILAGASYEQYF
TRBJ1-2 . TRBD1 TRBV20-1 TGCAGTCCGAAGGGGGACAGGGATAACTATGGCTACACCTTC CSPKGDRDNYGYTF
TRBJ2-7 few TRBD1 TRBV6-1 TGTGCCAGCAAACACTACAGGGGCGGCTCCTACGAGCAGTACTTC CASKHYRGGSYEQYF
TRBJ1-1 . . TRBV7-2 TGTGCCAGCAGCTTAAGTCGTACTCGGGCGTATAACACTGAAGCTTTCTTT CASSLSRTRAYNTEAFF
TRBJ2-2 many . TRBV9 TGTGCCAGCAGCGGCCCCGACGGCAGGGAAGGAGGGGAGCTGTTTTTT CASSGPDGREGGELFF
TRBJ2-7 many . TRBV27 TGTGCCAGCAGTTCATGGGGGGCCAATTACGAGCAGTACTTC CASSSWGANYEQYF
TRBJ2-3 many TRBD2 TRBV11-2 TGTGCCAGCAGCCCGGTGGCGGGAGGGATAGATACGCAGTATTTT CASSPVAGGIDTQYF
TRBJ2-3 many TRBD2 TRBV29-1 TGCAGCGTTGAACGGCGGGAGCCAGATACGCAGTATTTT CSVERREPDTQYF